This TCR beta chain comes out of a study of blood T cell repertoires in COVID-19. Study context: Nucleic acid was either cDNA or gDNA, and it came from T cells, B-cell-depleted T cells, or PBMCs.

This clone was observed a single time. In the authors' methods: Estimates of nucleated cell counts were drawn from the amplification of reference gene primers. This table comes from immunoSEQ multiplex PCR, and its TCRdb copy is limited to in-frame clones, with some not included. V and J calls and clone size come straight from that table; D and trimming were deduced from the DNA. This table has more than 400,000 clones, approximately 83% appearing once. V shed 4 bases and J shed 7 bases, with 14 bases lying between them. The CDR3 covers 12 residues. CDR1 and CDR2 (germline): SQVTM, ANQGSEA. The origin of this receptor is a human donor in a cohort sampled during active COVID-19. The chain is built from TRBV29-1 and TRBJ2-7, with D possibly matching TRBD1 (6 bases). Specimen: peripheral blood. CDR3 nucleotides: TGCAGCGTTGGTGACAGGCATCTGGAGCAGTACTTC. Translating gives CSVGDRHLEQYF.